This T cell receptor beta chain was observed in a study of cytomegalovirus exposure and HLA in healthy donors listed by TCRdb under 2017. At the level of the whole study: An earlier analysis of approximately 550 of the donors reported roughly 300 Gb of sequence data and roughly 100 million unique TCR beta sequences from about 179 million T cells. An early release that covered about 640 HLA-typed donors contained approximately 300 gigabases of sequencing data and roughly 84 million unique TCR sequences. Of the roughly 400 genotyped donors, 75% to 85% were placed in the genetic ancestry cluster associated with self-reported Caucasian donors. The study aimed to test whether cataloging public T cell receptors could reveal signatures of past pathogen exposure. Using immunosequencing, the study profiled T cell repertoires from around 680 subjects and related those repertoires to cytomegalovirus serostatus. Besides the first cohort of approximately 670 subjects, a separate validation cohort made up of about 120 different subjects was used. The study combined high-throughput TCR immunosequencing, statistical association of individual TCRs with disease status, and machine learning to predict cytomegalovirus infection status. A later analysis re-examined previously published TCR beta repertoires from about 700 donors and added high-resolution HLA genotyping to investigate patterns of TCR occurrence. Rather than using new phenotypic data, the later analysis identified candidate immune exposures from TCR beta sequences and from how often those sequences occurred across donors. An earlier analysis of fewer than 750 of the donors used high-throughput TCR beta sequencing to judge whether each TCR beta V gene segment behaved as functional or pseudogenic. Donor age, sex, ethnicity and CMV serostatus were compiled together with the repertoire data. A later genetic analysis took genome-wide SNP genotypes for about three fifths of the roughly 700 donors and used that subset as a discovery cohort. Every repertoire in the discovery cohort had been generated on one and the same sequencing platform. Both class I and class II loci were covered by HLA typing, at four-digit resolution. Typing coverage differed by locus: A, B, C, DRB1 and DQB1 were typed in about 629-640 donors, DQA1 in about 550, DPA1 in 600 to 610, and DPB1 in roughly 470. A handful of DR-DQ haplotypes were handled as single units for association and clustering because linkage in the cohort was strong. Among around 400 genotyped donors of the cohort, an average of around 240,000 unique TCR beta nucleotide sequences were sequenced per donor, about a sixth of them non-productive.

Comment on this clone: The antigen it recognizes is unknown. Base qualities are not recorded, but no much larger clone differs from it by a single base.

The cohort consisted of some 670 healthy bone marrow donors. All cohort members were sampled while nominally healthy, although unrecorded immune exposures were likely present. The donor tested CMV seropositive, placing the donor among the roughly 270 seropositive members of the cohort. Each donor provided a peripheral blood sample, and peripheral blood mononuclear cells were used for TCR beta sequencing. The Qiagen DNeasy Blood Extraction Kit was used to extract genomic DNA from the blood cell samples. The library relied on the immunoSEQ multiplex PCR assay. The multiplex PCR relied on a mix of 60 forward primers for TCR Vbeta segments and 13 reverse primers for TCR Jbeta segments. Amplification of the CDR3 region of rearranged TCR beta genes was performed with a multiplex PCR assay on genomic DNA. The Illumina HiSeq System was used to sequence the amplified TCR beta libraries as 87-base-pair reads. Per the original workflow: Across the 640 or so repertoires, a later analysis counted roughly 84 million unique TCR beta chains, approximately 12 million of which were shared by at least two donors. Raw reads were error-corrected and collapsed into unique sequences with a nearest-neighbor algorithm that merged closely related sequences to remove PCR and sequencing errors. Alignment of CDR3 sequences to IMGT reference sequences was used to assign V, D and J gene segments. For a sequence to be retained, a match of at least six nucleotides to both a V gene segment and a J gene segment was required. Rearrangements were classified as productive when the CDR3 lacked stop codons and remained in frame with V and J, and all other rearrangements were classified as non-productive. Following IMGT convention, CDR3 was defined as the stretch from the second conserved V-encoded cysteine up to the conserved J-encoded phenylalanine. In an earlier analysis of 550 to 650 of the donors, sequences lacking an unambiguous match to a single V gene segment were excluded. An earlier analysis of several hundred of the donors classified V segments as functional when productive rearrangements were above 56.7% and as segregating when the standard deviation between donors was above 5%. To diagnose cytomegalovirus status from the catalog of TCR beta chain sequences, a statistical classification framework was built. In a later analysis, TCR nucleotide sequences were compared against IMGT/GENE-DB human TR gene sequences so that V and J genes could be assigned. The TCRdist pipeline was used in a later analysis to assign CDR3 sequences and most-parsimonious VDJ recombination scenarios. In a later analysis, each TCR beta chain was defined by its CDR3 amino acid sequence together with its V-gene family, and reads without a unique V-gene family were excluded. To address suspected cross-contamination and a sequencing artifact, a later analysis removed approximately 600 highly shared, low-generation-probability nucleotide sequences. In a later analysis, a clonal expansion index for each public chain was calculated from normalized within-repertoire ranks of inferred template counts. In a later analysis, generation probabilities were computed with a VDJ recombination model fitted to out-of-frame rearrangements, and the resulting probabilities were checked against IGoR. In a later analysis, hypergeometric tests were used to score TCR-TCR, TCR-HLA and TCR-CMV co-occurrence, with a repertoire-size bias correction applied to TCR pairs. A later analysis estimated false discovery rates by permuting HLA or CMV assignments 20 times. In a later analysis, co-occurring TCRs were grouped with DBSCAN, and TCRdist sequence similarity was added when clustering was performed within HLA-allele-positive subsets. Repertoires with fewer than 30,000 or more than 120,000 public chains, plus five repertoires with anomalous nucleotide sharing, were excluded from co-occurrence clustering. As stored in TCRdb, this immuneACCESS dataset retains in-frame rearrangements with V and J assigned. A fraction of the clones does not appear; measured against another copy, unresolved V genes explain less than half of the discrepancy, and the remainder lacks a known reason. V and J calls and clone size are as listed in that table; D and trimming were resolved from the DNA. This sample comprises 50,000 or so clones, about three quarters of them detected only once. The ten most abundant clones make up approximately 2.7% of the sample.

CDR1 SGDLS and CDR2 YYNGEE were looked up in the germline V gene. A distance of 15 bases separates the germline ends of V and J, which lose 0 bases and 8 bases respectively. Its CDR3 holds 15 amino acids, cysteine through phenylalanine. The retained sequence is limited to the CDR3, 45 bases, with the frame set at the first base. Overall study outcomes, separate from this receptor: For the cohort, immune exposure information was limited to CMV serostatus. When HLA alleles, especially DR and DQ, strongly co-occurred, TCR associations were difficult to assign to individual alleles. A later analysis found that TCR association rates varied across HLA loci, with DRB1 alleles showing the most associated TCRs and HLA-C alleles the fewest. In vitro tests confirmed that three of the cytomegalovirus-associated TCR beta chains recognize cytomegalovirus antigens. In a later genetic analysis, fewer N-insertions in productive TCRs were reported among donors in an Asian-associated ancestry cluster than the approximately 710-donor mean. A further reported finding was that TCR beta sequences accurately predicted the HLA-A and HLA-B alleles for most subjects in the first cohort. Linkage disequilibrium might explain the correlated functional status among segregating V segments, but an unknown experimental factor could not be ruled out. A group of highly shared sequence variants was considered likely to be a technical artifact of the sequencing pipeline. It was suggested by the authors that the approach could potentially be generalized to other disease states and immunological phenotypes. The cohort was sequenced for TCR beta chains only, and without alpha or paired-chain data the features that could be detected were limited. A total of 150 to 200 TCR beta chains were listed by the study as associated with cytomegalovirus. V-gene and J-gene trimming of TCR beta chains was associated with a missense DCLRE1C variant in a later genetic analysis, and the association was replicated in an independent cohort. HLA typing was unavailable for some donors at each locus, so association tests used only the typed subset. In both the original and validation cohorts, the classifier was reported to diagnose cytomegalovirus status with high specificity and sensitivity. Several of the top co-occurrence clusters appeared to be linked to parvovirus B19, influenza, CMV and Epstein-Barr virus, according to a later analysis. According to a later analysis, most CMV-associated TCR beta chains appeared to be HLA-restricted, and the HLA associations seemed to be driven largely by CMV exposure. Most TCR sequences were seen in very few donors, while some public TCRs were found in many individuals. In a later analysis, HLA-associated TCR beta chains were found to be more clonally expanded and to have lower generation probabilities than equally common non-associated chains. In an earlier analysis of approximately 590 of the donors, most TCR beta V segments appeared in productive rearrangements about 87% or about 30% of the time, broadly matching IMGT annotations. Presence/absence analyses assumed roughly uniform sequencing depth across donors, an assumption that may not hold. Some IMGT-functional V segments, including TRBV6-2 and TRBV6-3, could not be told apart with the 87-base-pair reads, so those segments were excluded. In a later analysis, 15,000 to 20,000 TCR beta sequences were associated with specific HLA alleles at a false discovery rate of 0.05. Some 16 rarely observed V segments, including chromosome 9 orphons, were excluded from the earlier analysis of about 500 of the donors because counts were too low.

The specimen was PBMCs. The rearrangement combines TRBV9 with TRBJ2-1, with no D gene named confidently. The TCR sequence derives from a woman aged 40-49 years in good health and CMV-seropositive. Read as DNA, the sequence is TGTGCCAGCAGCGTAGATGGATCCACGAGCGATGAGCAGTTCTTC. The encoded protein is CASSVDGSTSDEQFF. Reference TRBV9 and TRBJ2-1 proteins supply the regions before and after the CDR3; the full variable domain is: DSGVTQTPKHLITATGQRVTLRCSPRSGDLSVYWYQQSLDQGLQFLIQYYNGEERAKGNILERFSAQQFPDLHSELNLSSLELGDSALYFCASSVDGSTSDEQFFGPGTRLTVL.